This paragraph reports one T cell receptor (beta chain). As for time point: after neoadjuvant nivolumab, at surgical resection. The data belong to a study of neoadjuvant anti-PD-1 for oral cavity cancer. Trimming took off 1 base at V and 4 bases at J, with 16 bases between the two ends. Looked up from germline, CDR1 is SEHNR and CDR2 is FQNEAQ (reference sequence). The length of the CDR3 is 17 residues. Data came from immunoSEQ multiplex PCR; TCRdb stores just in-frame clones and leaves some out. Found here are roughly 32,000 clones, about 80% of them singletons; the top ten hold around 3%. Material: PBMCs, obtained after nivolumab (anti-PD-1) treatment. This rearrangement joins TRBV7-9 to TRBJ1-4; D possibly corresponds to TRBD1 (6 bases). This receptor was obtained from a person aged 40 to 85 with oral cavity squamous cell carcinoma. In DNA form, the CDR3 reads TGTGCCAGCAGCTTAGTTTCAGGGGCCATGGTTAATGAAAAACTGTTTTTT. Translating gives CASSLVSGAMVNEKLFF.